This TCR beta chain is from a study of blood T cell repertoires in COVID-19. This clone was counted once. Original methodology: By means of reference gene primer amplification, nucleated cell counts were estimated. Sequencing used immunoSEQ multiplex PCR; TCRdb keeps in-frame clones, though not all of them. The DNA gave D and trimming, while V, J and clone size come from that table. The table has hundreds of thousands of clones, about 91% seen once; the top ten hold around an eighth. CDR3 length equals 15 residues. Germline CDR1 KGHSH, CDR2 LQKENI. Trimming took 0 bases from V and 2 from J, leaving 11 bases between them.

Sequenced input: peripheral blood. This chain links TRBV18 with TRBJ2-7; the D is unclear. This receptor was taken from a woman in her sixties with acute or convalescent COVID-19. The CDR3, as DNA: TGTGCCAGCTCACCACCGCTTATGGCAGCCTACGAGCAGTACTTC. Residues: CASSPPLMAAYEQYF.